This is a list of T cell receptor beta chains from one sample in a study of blood T cell repertoires in COVID-19. Sequenced by immunoSEQ multiplex PCR; TCRdb stores in-frame clones only, minus some. The profile covers 250,000 or so clones, with 84% appearing a single time and 3.4% taken by the ten largest. Material: PBMCs or T cells enriched from blood (not recorded which). Every receptor here comes from a man over 45 who had recovered from COVID-19. Both conserved end residues are part of each CDR3. Each record gives: CDR3 DNA, CDR3 protein, clone size, CDR3 length, J gene, V gene, D gene. A D gene is named only where the DNA matches it firmly. Size tells how often a clone was seen (once, few, many) or the class of an expanded clone, and some rows leave it out.

CDR3 DNA: TGCGCCAGCAGCCAAGAAGGGACAGGAAGGGTACTGTTTTTT; CDR3 protein: CASSQEGTGRVLFF; clone size: .; CDR3 length: 14; J gene: TRBJ1-4; V gene: TRBV5-1; D gene: TRBD1
CDR3 DNA: TGTGCCAGCAGCCAACAGGGGACAGATACGCAGTATTTT; CDR3 protein: CASSQQGTDTQYF; clone size: .; CDR3 length: 13; J gene: TRBJ2-3; V gene: TRBV11-2; D gene: TRBD1
CDR3 DNA: TGTGCCAGCAGCCCCCCATCAAAGACCCAGTACTTC; CDR3 protein: CASSPPSKTQYF; clone size: once; CDR3 length: 12; J gene: TRBJ2-5; V gene: TRBV7-2; D gene: .
CDR3 DNA: TGTGCCAGCAGCTTAACCGGGAACACTGAAGCTTTCTTT; CDR3 protein: CASSLTGNTEAFF; clone size: .; CDR3 length: 13; J gene: TRBJ1-1; V gene: TRBV7-3; D gene: .
CDR3 DNA: TGTGCCAGCGAACTTCAGCGGGGGAACGGCTACACCTTC; CDR3 protein: CASELQRGNGYTF; clone size: .; CDR3 length: 13; J gene: TRBJ1-2; V gene: TRBV18; D gene: .
CDR3 DNA: TGTGCCAGCAGTTTGGGACTAGCCCATTACTTC; CDR3 protein: CASSLGLAHYF; clone size: .; CDR3 length: 11; J gene: TRBJ2-4; V gene: TRBV28; D gene: TRBD2
CDR3 DNA: TGTGCCAGTAGCCCTAGACTAGCGGGAGCCTTCAACGAGCAGTACTTC; CDR3 protein: CASSPRLAGAFNEQYF; clone size: .; CDR3 length: 16; J gene: TRBJ2-7; V gene: TRBV19; D gene: TRBD2
CDR3 DNA: TGTGCCAGCAGTTACTCGGTCCCCAGGGGGTCCTACGAGCAGTACTTC; CDR3 protein: CASSYSVPRGSYEQYF; clone size: .; CDR3 length: 16; J gene: TRBJ2-7; V gene: TRBV6-5; D gene: TRBD1
CDR3 DNA: TGTGCCAGCAACGAATTATCAGGGGAATCACCCCTCCACTTT; CDR3 protein: CASNELSGESPLHF; clone size: .; CDR3 length: 14; J gene: TRBJ1-6; V gene: TRBV2; D gene: .
CDR3 DNA: TGCAGTGCTAGTGATAGCGTAGGAGAGACCCAGTACTTC; CDR3 protein: CSASDSVGETQYF; clone size: .; CDR3 length: 13; J gene: TRBJ2-5; V gene: TRBV20-1; D gene: .
CDR3 DNA: TGTGCCAGCAGCTTAGGTCTGGGACTAGCGGGAGGTCGGACAGATACGCAGTATTTT; CDR3 protein: CASSLGLGLAGGRTDTQYF; clone size: .; CDR3 length: 19; J gene: TRBJ2-3; V gene: TRBV7-3; D gene: TRBD2
CDR3 DNA: TGTGCCACCAGCAGAGATAAGGTGGCGGCGACGCTAGCCAAAAACATTCAGTACTTC; CDR3 protein: CATSRDKVAATLAKNIQYF; clone size: .; CDR3 length: 19; J gene: TRBJ2-4; V gene: TRBV15; D gene: .
CDR3 DNA: TGTGCCAGCAGCCAAGGTGCGGAGGGGTCAGATACGCAGTATTTT; CDR3 protein: CASSQGAEGSDTQYF; clone size: .; CDR3 length: 15; J gene: TRBJ2-3; V gene: TRBV3-1/TRBV3-2; D gene: .
CDR3 DNA: TGTGCCAGCAGCCAAATGGACAGGGGGGACACTGAAGCTTTCTTT; CDR3 protein: CASSQMDRGDTEAFF; clone size: few; CDR3 length: 15; J gene: TRBJ1-1; V gene: TRBV4-2; D gene: TRBD1
CDR3 DNA: TGTGCCAGTAGTACCGCAACTAATGAAAAACTGTTTTTT; CDR3 protein: CASSTATNEKLFF; clone size: .; CDR3 length: 13; J gene: TRBJ1-4; V gene: TRBV19; D gene: .
CDR3 DNA: TGTGCCAGCAGCAGAGTACAGGGGGCGAGAGCTTTCTTT; CDR3 protein: CASSRVQGARAFF; clone size: few; CDR3 length: 13; J gene: TRBJ1-1; V gene: TRBV27; D gene: TRBD1
CDR3 DNA: TGTGCCAGCAGCTTGGCCCCGGGGACCCAGTACTTC; CDR3 protein: CASSLAPGTQYF; clone size: .; CDR3 length: 12; J gene: TRBJ2-5; V gene: TRBV5-8; D gene: .
CDR3 DNA: TGTGCCAGCAGCGTAGCTACAGGGGTCCTAGATACGCAGTATTTT; CDR3 protein: CASSVATGVLDTQYF; clone size: .; CDR3 length: 15; J gene: TRBJ2-3; V gene: TRBV9; D gene: TRBD1
CDR3 DNA: TGTGCTAGTGGTTTGGTAGGCCAGGGCTCTGAAGCTTTCTTT; CDR3 protein: CASGLVGQGSEAFF; clone size: .; CDR3 length: 14; J gene: TRBJ1-1; V gene: TRBV12-5; D gene: .
CDR3 DNA: TGTGCCAGCAGCTTACGGGGGTACGAGCAGTACTTC; CDR3 protein: CASSLRGYEQYF; clone size: .; CDR3 length: 12; J gene: TRBJ2-7; V gene: TRBV5-4; D gene: .
CDR3 DNA: TGTGCCAGCAACAGGGGGGACTATAGCAATCAGCCCCAGCATTTT; CDR3 protein: CASNRGDYSNQPQHF; clone size: .; CDR3 length: 15; J gene: TRBJ1-5; V gene: TRBV7-2; D gene: TRBD1
CDR3 DNA: TGTGCCAGCAGCTTGAACCCCCAGGGGGAGCTGTTTTTT; CDR3 protein: CASSLNPQGELFF; clone size: .; CDR3 length: 13; J gene: TRBJ2-2; V gene: TRBV7-3; D gene: .
CDR3 DNA: TGTGCCAGCAGGGGGGGAAGTTCTCAAGAGACCCAGTACTTC; CDR3 protein: CASRGGSSQETQYF; clone size: .; CDR3 length: 14; J gene: TRBJ2-5; V gene: TRBV2; D gene: .
CDR3 DNA: TGTGCCAGCAGCTTAGGACGAGGGGAGGGGCAGCCCCAGCATTTT; CDR3 protein: CASSLGRGEGQPQHF; clone size: many; CDR3 length: 15; J gene: TRBJ1-5; V gene: TRBV7-2; D gene: .
CDR3 DNA: TGTGCCACAGGACAGGGCTCCTACGAGCAGTACTTC; CDR3 protein: CATGQGSYEQYF; clone size: .; CDR3 length: 12; J gene: TRBJ2-7; V gene: TRBV7-9; D gene: TRBD1
CDR3 DNA: TGTGCCAGCAGTTTCGGCAGGGTGGAGACCCAGTACTTC; CDR3 protein: CASSFGRVETQYF; clone size: .; CDR3 length: 13; J gene: TRBJ2-5; V gene: TRBV27; D gene: .
CDR3 DNA: TGTGCCACCAGCAGAGGGGGACTAGCGGGAGAGCAGTACTTC; CDR3 protein: CATSRGGLAGEQYF; clone size: .; CDR3 length: 14; J gene: TRBJ2-7; V gene: TRBV15; D gene: TRBD2
CDR3 DNA: TGTGCCAGCAGGGGACAGGGGGCTGCTGGCTACACCTTC; CDR3 protein: CASRGQGAAGYTF; clone size: .; CDR3 length: 13; J gene: TRBJ1-2; V gene: TRBV6-5; D gene: TRBD1
CDR3 DNA: TGTGCCAGTAGTATACGAACAGGAGGGACTAGCGGAGTGCCCGGGGCCAAAAACATTCAGTACTTC; CDR3 protein: CASSIRTGGTSGVPGAKNIQYF; clone size: once; CDR3 length: 22; J gene: TRBJ2-4; V gene: TRBV19; D gene: TRBD2
CDR3 DNA: TGTGCCAGCAGCCAAGATATCGGGGTGTGGGAGACCCAGTACTTC; CDR3 protein: CASSQDIGVWETQYF; clone size: .; CDR3 length: 15; J gene: TRBJ2-5; V gene: TRBV3-1/TRBV3-2; D gene: .